Listed below are T cell receptor beta chains from one sample, sequenced in a study of blood T cell repertoires in COVID-19. Method: immunoSEQ multiplex PCR; TCRdb's copy keeps in-frame clones and lacks some. This sample carries 150,000 to 200,000 clones, over 75% of them seen once, and the ten largest clones take 8% to 13%. Sample: peripheral blood. Receptor source: a man in his sixties with active or convalescent COVID-19. Both conserved end residues are part of each CDR3.

v_call	j_call	cdr3_aa
TRBV10-1	TRBJ1-1	CASTRTGGTEAFF
TRBV10-3	TRBJ1-2	CAISPGTVNGYTF
TRBV6-6	TRBJ1-1	CASSPSRGQGRNTEAFF
TRBV18	TRBJ1-4	CASSPPGQGRQEKLFF
TRBV2	TRBJ1-2	CASSWGQTFGNGYTF
TRBV5-1	TRBJ1-2	CASSPDRGWGYTF
TRBV13	TRBJ2-7	CASSHAGGDEQYF
TRBV20-1	TRBJ2-3	CSASRTSGGAADTQYF
TRBV2	TRBJ2-5	CASNGLAGGETQYF
TRBV7-9	TRBJ1-4	CASTRGFSNEKLFF
TRBV6-5	TRBJ1-2	CASSYVSGTGAYGYTF
TRBV5-1	TRBJ2-4	CASSSTSELKNIQYF
TRBV16	TRBJ1-2	CASSQFTGVYGYTF
TRBV6-5	TRBJ2-7	CASSAGQAPYEQYF
TRBV10-3	TRBJ1-4	CAISESWTGLEKLFF
TRBV7-2	TRBJ1-2	CASSITGGNRNYGYTF
TRBV7-3	TRBJ2-1	CASSSPGTGIHNEQFF
TRBV7-9	TRBJ1-2	CASSLGTGGYTF
TRBV28	TRBJ2-5	CASSFGGARETQYF
TRBV6-5	TRBJ2-7	CASSDRGNYEQYF
TRBV13	TRBJ2-5	CASSKGTAQETQYF
TRBV14	TRBJ1-2	CASSQVGGMGYTF
TRBV21-1	TRBJ1-2	CASSAMGQGYNYGYTF
TRBV5-4	TRBJ2-5	CASSHGQGGGETQYF
TRBV19	TRBJ2-1	CASRTGAAANEQFF
TRBV2	TRBJ2-7	CASSGRDRGRQYF
TRBV6-5	TRBJ1-2	CASSFGGTNYGYTF
TRBV29-1	TRBJ1-1	CSVGGGGFTEAFF
TRBV10-3	TRBJ1-1	CAISQQGTYTEAFF
TRBV11-2	TRBJ1-2	CASSRLTGDGYTF
TRBV7-9	TRBJ2-5	CASSLGLAGLQETQYF
TRBV11-2	TRBJ2-1	CASSLTAGSSYNEQFF
TRBV7-8	TRBJ2-5	CASSLGVVGETQYF
TRBV28	TRBJ1-2	CASKLGHNYGYTF
TRBV7-9	TRBJ2-5	CASSLGGDRETQYF
TRBV14	TRBJ2-5	CASSRPGGVQTQYF
TRBV5-1	TRBJ2-2	CASSNGRLNTGELFF
TRBV19	TRBJ2-1	CASTPRDSSYNEQFF
TRBV19	TRBJ2-2	CASSPRRRLAGEFGTGELFF
TRBV19	TRBJ1-1	CASSIPGQGGAEAFF
TRBV4-1	TRBJ1-5	CASSQDGTGASNQPQHF
TRBV7-8	TRBJ2-7	CASRQAYEQYF